These 25 T cell receptor beta chains originate from one sample sequenced in a study of tumor-infiltrating lymphocytes in primary liver carcinoma. A primer matching the constant region was used to make TCR beta cDNA from 500 ng of total RNA. Investigators got TCR beta libraries out of three nested multiplex PCR rounds, done with slightly modified ARM-PCR. The first two PCR rounds, roughly 9 cycles each, used TRBV1-TRBV30 forward primers and a C-beta reverse primer. TCRdb analysed the multiplex PCR reads with MiXCR anew, one entry per CDR3 protein. There are some 20,000 distinct CDR3 sequences in the sample; approximately 79% occur only once, and less than 50% lies in the top ten. Between about 17 and 34 mg of unsorted bulk tissue served as the source from which RNA and DNA were co-extracted. The sequenced sample consisted of liver tumor tissue from sampling region 4. Subset: tumor region T4, right-lateral pole. The receptor set was obtained from a woman under 40 with primary liver carcinoma and hepatitis B virus infection.

This clonotype occurred a few times. A much larger clone is a single base away; this may be a read error. For the CDR3, the DNA is TGTGCCAGCAGCTCGCCGGGACAGAGCACCGGGGAGCTGTTTTTT. It specifies CASSSPGQSTGELFF. The V and J genes are TRBV7-9 and TRBJ2-2; the match to TRBD1 covers 7 bases. Germline CDR1 reads SEHNR; CDR2 reads FQNEAQ (reference sequence). V lost 4 bases to trimming and J lost 4 bases; unmatched junction nucleotides: 6. The CDR3 extends over 15 amino acids.

This clonotype has a handful of counts. V usage is TRBV11-2 and J usage is TRBJ1-6; a weak D match, TRBD1 (5 bases). From germline, CDR1 is SGHAT and CDR2 FQNNGV. The CDR3 is 15 residues long. V shed 0 bases and J shed 6 bases, with 9 bases lying between them. The CDR3 sequence is CASSLETGGNSPLHF. CDR3 nucleotide sequence: TGTGCCAGCAGCTTAGAAACAGGAGGTAATTCACCCCTCCACTTT.

The J gene is TRBJ2-3, the V gene TRBV20-1; D gene uncertain. CDR1 and CDR2 (germline): DFQATT, SNEGSKA (reference sequence). The CDR3 sequence is 15 residues long. V was trimmed by 0 bases and J by 0 bases, leaving 10 bases between them. The CDR3 loop reads CSARDRAPSTDTQYF. As DNA, the CDR3 is TGCAGTGCTAGAGATAGGGCTCCTAGCACAGATACGCAGTATTTT.

This clonotype has more than one count but fewer than ten. The chain has TRBV11-2 and TRBJ2-2; D is ambiguous. Germline V gene data show CDR1 as SGHAT and CDR2 as FQNNGV. V lost 1 base and J lost 0, with 9 bases in between. CDR3 length: 16 residues. For the CDR3, the DNA is TGTGCCAGCAGCTTAGCTGGGTTCGCGAACACCGGGGAGCTGTTTTTT. Encoded protein: CASSLAGFANTGELFF. Looking up the rest from reference TRBV11-2 and TRBJ2-2 gives the full variable domain: EAGVAQSPRYKIIEKRQSVAFWCNPISGHATLYWYQQILGQGPKLLIQFQNNGVVDDSQLPKDRFSAERLKGVDSTLKIQPAKLEDSAVYLCASSLAGFANTGELFFGEGSRLTVL.

Details on this clonotype: Compared with germline, one end of the junction differs, possibly owing to a read error. This sequence joins TRBV7-8 and TRBJ2-2; 8 bases align to TRBD1. This CDR3 contains 16 residues. Germline CDR1 and CDR2: SGHVS and FQNEAQ. The CDR3 nucleotides are TGTGCCAGCAGCTCTAAGGGACAGGAGAACACCGGGGAGCTGTCTTTT. This gives the protein CASSSKGQENTGELSF.

This clonotype was found once. V gene TRBV11-3 combines with J gene TRBJ2-1; TRBD2 agrees at 11 bases. CDR1 is SGHNT and CDR2 is YENEEA in the germline V gene. The CDR3 runs to 14 residues. Trimming cost V 4 bases and J 10 bases; bases outside gene matches: 6. CDR3 DNA: TGTGCCAGCAGCTCTGTACTAGCGGGAGCGGAGCAGTTCTTC. It encodes CASSSVLAGAEQFF.

In regard to this clonotype: A junction end diverges from the germline sequence, so it may reflect a read error. The chain combines TRBV11-1 with TRBJ2-2, with D possibly matching TRBD2 (6 bases). CDR3 length: 16 amino acids. Per the germline V gene, CDR1 is SGHAT and CDR2 is FQDESV (reference sequence). CDR3 sequence (DNA): TGTGCCAGCTGCTGGGTTATGGGGGGAGTGTCCGGGAAGCTGTTTTTT. It yields the protein CASCWVMGGVSGKLFF.

This chain uses TRBV5-4 with TRBJ2-3; D is perhaps TRBD1 (5 bases). Germline-derived CDR1 and CDR2 are SGHNT and YYREEE (reference sequence). Trimming removed 7 bases from V and 2 bases from J, with 23 bases in between. This CDR3 region has 17 residues. The DNA for the CDR3 is TGTGCCAGCCGTGTGGACGGACACCCTCCACCCACAGATACGCAGTATTTT. This gives the protein CASRVDGHPPPTDTQYF.

Worth noting for this clonotype: At one of its ends the junction is not consistent with the germline gene, which may arise from a read error. The rearrangement links TRBV30 to TRBJ1-3; no clear D. The CDR3 loop spans 10 amino acids. CDR1 and CDR2 (germline): GTSNPN, SVGIG (reference sequence). CDR3 sequence (DNA): TGTGCCTGGAAACGAAACACCACATATTTT. This encodes CAWKRNTTYF. The entire variable domain, with the rest obtained from reference TRBV30 and TRBJ1-3, is as follows: SQTIHQWPATLVQPVGSPLSLECTVEGTSNPNLYWYRQAAGRGLQLLFYSVGIGQISSEVPQNLSASRPQDRQFILSSKKLLLSDSGFYLCAWKRNTTYFGEGSWLTVV.

About this clonotype itself: An end of the junction differs from the germline gene, which may be a read error. The CDR3 sequence is CAISPVEGRGNTEAFF. The CDR3 coding sequence is TGTGCCATCAGCCCCGTCGAGGGGAGAGGGAACACTGAGGCTTTCTTC. The chain links TRBV4-2 to TRBJ1-1; weak D call: TRBD1 (5 bases). The CDR3 is made up of 16 amino acids. CDR1 and CDR2 (germline): LGHNA, YNFKEQ.

This clonotype was seen once. One junction end disagrees with the germline gene, perhaps due to a read error. This rearrangement joins TRBV29-1 to TRBJ2-1; unclear D gene. The germline gives CDR1 SQVTM, CDR2 ANQGSEA. The CDR3 totals 10 residues. The CDR3 DNA is TGTAACGTAGATCAAAATGAACAGTTCTTC. Translating gives CNVDQNEQFF.

Comment on this clonotype: A junction end diverges from the germline sequence, so it may reflect a read error. The chain has TRBV6-5 and TRBJ2-5; TRBD1 matches 8 bases. Germline loops: CDR1 MNHEY, CDR2 SVGAGI. The CDR3 has 13 amino acids. Written as DNA, the CDR3 is TGTGCCAGCTGTACCGGCAGGGGGCTGACCGAGTACTTC. Its translation: CASCTGRGLTEYF.

A remark on this clonotype: The junction shows a germline mismatch at one end, possibly a read error. The genes are TRBV11-1 and TRBJ2-7, with D hard to call. Germline CDR1 is SGHAT and CDR2 is FQDESV (reference sequence). This CDR3 comprises 15 residues. The CDR3 spells CTSSPRDARSYEQYF. The CDR3 DNA reads TGTACCAGCAGCCCCCGTGACGCCCGTTCCTACGAGCAGTACTTC.

The rearrangement uses TRBV12-3 or TRBV12-4 and TRBJ2-5; TRBD2 is a possible D gene (6 bases). The length of the CDR3 is 15 residues. V lost 6 bases, J lost 11 bases, and 25 bases lay in between. The CDR3 spells CASSTYPGSGGTQYF. The DNA of the CDR3 is TGTGCCAGCAGCACCTACCCCGGGAGCGGAGGGACGCAGTACTTC.

Notes on this clonotype: An end of the junction does not agree with germline; a read error may underlie this. The rearrangement links TRBV7-2 to TRBJ2-3; D is unresolved. The CDR3 extends over 13 amino acids. Germline V gene data show CDR1 as SGHTA and CDR2 as FQGNSA. The CDR3, as DNA: TGTGTCAGCAGCTTATCGGCATTAGATACGCAGTATTTT. This sequence encodes CVSSLSALDTQYF. Using reference TRBV7-2 and TRBJ2-3 for the parts outside the CDR3, the full variable domain is GAGVSQSPSNKVTEKGKDVELRCDPISGHTALYWYRQSLGQGLEFLIYFQGNSAPDKSGLPSDRFSAERTGGSVSTLTIQRTQQEDSAVYLCVSSLSALDTQYFGPGTRLTVL.

V and J are TRBV6-5 and TRBJ2-5; TRBD1 is a possible D gene (6 bases). This CDR3 has 13 residues. Deletions cut 5 bases from V and 9 bases from J, with 16 bases between. Germline V lookup: CDR1 MNHEY, CDR2 SVGAGI. The CDR3 bases are TGTGCCAGCAGTACCGACAGGAGGTTGTCCCAGTACTTC. Protein product: CASSTDRRLSQYF.

By its share, this clonotype is large (0.1 to 1%). The chain couples TRBV4-3 to TRBJ2-7; 7 nucleotides align to TRBD2. This CDR3 has 18 amino acids. CDR1 and CDR2 (germline): LGHNA, YSLEER. The V segment lost 1 base and the J segment 3 bases; nucleotides outside the gene matches: 15. Here the CDR3 reads CASSQAVTGGHISYEQYF. CDR3 coding DNA: TGCGCCAGCAGCCAAGCTGTGACGGGGGGTCACATTAGCTACGAGCAGTACTTC.

Worth noting for this clonotype: The germline gene is not matched at one end of the junction; a read error may be the cause. The chain uses TRBV5-6 and TRBJ2-2; perhaps TRBD2 as D (5 bases). CDR3 length equals 15 residues. CDR1 and CDR2 (germline): SGHDT, YYEEEE. CDR3 sequence reads: CASRLALIVTGELFF. CDR3 DNA sequence: TGTGCCAGCAGGTTGGCACTCATAGTCACCGGGGAGTTGTTTTTT.

This clonotype was seen more than once but under ten times. The missing conserved phenylalanine or tryptophan at the end of this CDR3 makes a read error likely. The V and J genes are TRBV6-5 and TRBJ2-2; 8 bases are a match to TRBD1. The CDR3 sequence is 15 residues long. CDR1 MNHEY and CDR2 SVGAGI come from the germline V gene. The chain's CDR3 is CTSSPRTGFTGELFL. The CDR3 DNA reads TGTACCAGTAGTCCGCGGACAGGGTTCACCGGGGAGCTGTTTCTT.

This clonotype is a singleton in its sample. Compared with germline, one end of the junction differs, possibly owing to a read error. The CDR3 sequence is CANSLSALDTQYF. CDR3 DNA sequence: TGTGCCAACAGCTTATCGGCATTAGATACGCAGTATTTT. V gene TRBV7-2 combines with J gene TRBJ2-3; D gene ambiguous. Germline V gene data show CDR1 as SGHTA and CDR2 as FQGNSA. This CDR3 has 13 amino acids.

Remarks on this clonotype: No conserved phenylalanine or tryptophan ends this CDR3, so it is likely a read error. The DNA is left out, because the CDR3 cannot be placed on it with certainty; the CDR3 is given as TCRdb lists it. This sequence joins TRBV11-2 and TRBJ2-2; the table's D gene call, TRBD1, was not cross checked with the DNA. Germline V lookup: CDR1 SGHAT, CDR2 FQNNGV. From its first to its last residue, the CDR3 has 16 amino acids. The chain's CDR3 is CASSPDLQLNIGEQFL.

In this sample, this clonotype turned up many times. Its ends do not fully match the called genes, so a read error is possible. J is TRBJ2-2 and V is TRBV11-2, with unresolved D. The CDR3 runs 14 residues. Germline CDR1 is SGHAT and CDR2 is FQNNGV. The chain's CDR3 is CASSIDFLTGELFF. CDR3 DNA sequence: TGTGCCAGCAGCATAGATTTCCTCACCGGGGAGCTGTTTTTT.

The chain joins TRBV4-3 to TRBJ1-2; D unresolved. Germline V lookup: CDR1 LGHNA, CDR2 YSLEER. The CDR3 runs to 14 residues. The V and J ends lost 6 bases and 6 bases respectively, with 17 bases between them. The CDR3, as DNA: TGCGCCAGCAGTGATGAGTTGGAGATCCATGGCTACACCTTC. Encoded protein: CASSDELEIHGYTF.

The chain carries TRBV11-3 and TRBJ2-1; TRBD2 matches 10 bases. The CDR3 length is 13 residues. The germline CDR1 and CDR2 sequences are SGHNT and YENEEA. The CDR3: CIGASGSGNEQFF. CDR3 DNA: TGTATCGGCGCTAGCGGGAGTGGCAATGAGCAGTTCTTC.

Note on this clonotype: The conserved phenylalanine or tryptophan is not found at the CDR3 terminus, so this likely reflects a read error. V gene TRBV4-3 combines with J gene TRBJ2-7; TRBD2 agrees at 7 bases. Germline V gene data show CDR1 as LGHNA and CDR2 as YSLEER. The CDR3 is 18 residues long. CDR3 sequence: CASSQAVTGGHISYGQYY. CDR3 DNA: TGCGCCAGCAGCCAGGCTGTGACGGGGGGTCACATTAGCTACGGGCAGTACTAC.